Below, 10 T cell receptor beta chains from the same sample are listed, as sequenced in a study of patients and donors after allogeneic stem cell transplantation. TCRdb used MiXCR to reprocess the RT-PCR reads, holding one entry per CDR3 protein. Of roughly 960,000 distinct CDR3 sequences in the sample, more than 15% were seen once. Material: blood, either unsorted or a sorted T cell fraction (not recorded which). These receptors originate from a human donor who was either an allogeneic HSCT recipient or a stem cell or donor lymphocyte infusion donor (not recorded which). It is not recorded whose cells these are; they may come from a transplant donor.

The table lists this clonotype with a few counts. This chain connects TRBV12-3 or TRBV12-4 to TRBJ2-2; no firm D call. Trimming left V 6 bases short and J 0 bases short, with 14 bases between. The CDR3 totals 16 residues. CDR3 DNA sequence: TGTGCCAGCAGCCCCTCGTGGGGAACGAACACCGGGGAGCTGTTTTTT. It translates to CASSPSWGTNTGELFF.

The chain is built from TRBV25-1 and TRBJ2-7; D remains unclear. CDR3 length: 13 amino acids. CDR1 MGHDK and CDR2 SYGVNS come from the germline V gene. Between the trimmed V and J ends, which lost 3 bases and 3 bases, there was a span of 9 bases. DNA for the CDR3: TGTGCCAGCAGTGATTACATAAACTACGAGCAGTACTTC. Encoded protein: CASSDYINYEQYF.

The rearrangement links TRBV2 to TRBJ2-1; 9 bases fit TRBD2. The CDR3 consists of 13 residues. Unmatched junction bases numbered 5, after V lost 5 bases and J lost 9 bases. Per the germline V gene, CDR1 is SNHLY and CDR2 is FYNNEI. CDR3 sequence reads: CASSQIAGAEQFF. CDR3 bases: TGTGCCAGCAGTCAAATAGCGGGAGCTGAGCAGTTCTTC. The full variable domain, completed using reference TRBV2 and TRBJ2-1, is EPEVTQTPSHQVTQMGQEVILRCVPISNHLYFYWYRQILGQKVEFLVSFYNNEISEKSEIFDDQFSVERPDGSNFTLKIRSTKLEDSAMYFCASSQIAGAEQFFGPGTRLTVL.

This clonotype was detected a few times. J is TRBJ1-2 and V is TRBV24-1; D is undetermined. Trimming removed 11 bases from V and 3 bases from J, with 9 bases in between. The germline V gene has CDR1 KGHDR and CDR2 SFDVKD. The CDR3 sequence is 11 residues long. This CDR3 reads CAIVDDYGYTF. CDR3 nucleotide sequence: TGTGCCATCGTCGACGACTATGGCTACACCTTC.

The chain combines TRBV5-6 with TRBJ2-1; 10 positions agree with TRBD2. Losses at the gene ends were 4 bases for V and 3 bases for J; bases not matched to a gene: 7. CDR3 size: 16 residues. Germline V gives CDR1 SGHDT, CDR2 YYEEEE. This CDR3 reads CASSLETSGYYNEQFF. CDR3 DNA: TGTGCCAGCAGCCTAGAGACTAGCGGGTACTACAATGAGCAGTTCTTC.

In this sample, this clonotype turned up a few times. CDR3 nucleotide sequence: TGTGCCAGCAACCTCCGGTCCCTCACCGGGGAGCTGTTTTTT. It encodes CASNLRSLTGELFF. The rearrangement uses TRBV11-3 and TRBJ2-2; D remains unclear. The germline V gene has CDR1 SGHNT and CDR2 YENEEA. Between the trimmed V and J ends, which lost 7 bases and 4 bases, there was a span of 13 bases. The CDR3 runs 14 residues. The full variable domain, in which reference TRBV11-3 and TRBJ2-2 provide the parts outside the CDR3, is EAGVVQSPRYKIIEKKQPVAFWCNPISGHNTLYWYLQNLGQGPELLIRYENEEAVDDSQLPKDRFSAERLKGVDSTLKIQPAELGDSAVYLCASNLRSLTGELFFGEGSRLTVL.

This clonotype occurred a few times. The chain recombines TRBV20-1 with TRBJ1-5; D gene unclear. Germline V gene lookup returns CDR1 DFQATT and CDR2 SNEGSKA (reference sequence). V dropped 3 bases and J dropped 0 bases, with 12 bases sitting between them. The CDR3 extends over 15 amino acids. The CDR3 loop is CSARPRLNSNQPQHF. DNA of the CDR3: TGCAGTGCTAGGCCGCGACTAAATAGCAATCAGCCCCAGCATTTT.

In the case of this clonotype: The germline gene is not matched at one end of the junction; a read error may be the cause. The rearrangement links TRBV18 to TRBJ1-5; D remains ambiguous. This CDR3 has 16 amino acids. Germline CDR1 KGHSH, CDR2 LQKENI. CDR3 sequence: CASSPGGAGFNQPKHF. The CDR3 DNA reads as TGTGCCAGCTCACCAGGCGGAGCGGGGTTCAATCAGCCCAAGCATTTT.

J is TRBJ2-7 and V is TRBV6-5, with D possibly matching TRBD2 (7 bases). CDR1 is MNHEY and CDR2 is SVGAGI in the germline V gene. The CDR3 is 15 amino acids. V lost 1 base and J 0 bases, leaving 10 bases between the germline ends. CDR3 DNA sequence: TGTGCCAGCAGTTACTTCGGGGGGCTCTCCTACGAGCAGTACTTC. Its translation: CASSYFGGLSYEQYF.

The chain joins TRBV12-3 or TRBV12-4 to TRBJ2-2, with D uncertain. The CDR3 contains 16 residues. V was pared by 3 bases and J by 0 bases, with 11 bases between. The CDR3 spells CASSFFVAANTGELFF. CDR3 in DNA: TGTGCCAGCAGTTTTTTTGTGGCAGCGAACACCGGGGAGCTGTTTTTT.